The clone carrying this T cell receptor (beta chain) was observed a few times. From germline, CDR1 is SGHDN and CDR2 FVKESK. This CDR3 has 14 amino acids. The V and J ends lost 4 bases and 1 base respectively, with 10 bases between them. PCR involved 60 Vbeta and 13 Jbeta primers. Assay used: immunoSEQ multiplex PCR; TCRdb lists only in-frame clones, some missing. The repertoire holds some 130,000 clones, 72% seen once, with about 3.9% in the top ten. The entry originates in a study of cytomegalovirus exposure and HLA in healthy donors. The TCR originated in a man aged 45-65 years in good health and CMV-seropositive. The chain joins TRBV14 to TRBJ1-1, with unresolved D. The sample consisted of PBMCs. CDR3 coding DNA: TGTGCCAGCAGCCGTGAATACACGAACACTGAAGCTTTCTTT. Translated: CASSREYTNTEAFF. The full variable domain, rest sourced from reference TRBV14 and TRBJ1-1, is EAGVTQFPSHSVIEKGQTVTLRCDPISGHDNLYWYRRVMGKEIKFLLHFVKESKQDESGMPNNRFLAERTGGTYSTLKVQPAELEDSGVYFCASSREYTNTEAFFGQGTRLTVV.